The 9 T cell receptor beta chains below all came from one sample that was sequenced in a study of T cell responses to AZD1222 COVID-19 vaccine. Assay: immunoSEQ multiplex PCR; the TCRdb copy retains only in-frame clones and omits some. The sample gives 150,000 or so clones, roughly nine tenths of which show up once; under 20% is in the top ten. This material consisted of peripheral blood, taken on day 0 of AZD1222 vaccination. The receptor set was obtained from an adult in good health.

The chain is built from TRBV12-5 and TRBJ2-5; 7 bases map to TRBD1. The CDR3 length is 17 residues. With 1 base clipped from V and 4 bases from J, the junction kept 12 bases outside the gene matches. Germline V CDR1 and CDR2: LGHNT, FRNRAP. CDR3 in amino acids: CASGLALLTGVPETQYF. The CDR3 bases are TGTGCTAGTGGTTTGGCCCTCCTAACAGGGGTTCCAGAGACCCAGTACTTC.

The CDR3 protein is CASSLLAGEVYQETQYF. CDR3 in DNA: TGCGCCAGCAGCTTGTTAGCGGGAGAGGTGTACCAAGAGACCCAGTACTTC. This chain connects TRBV5-1 to TRBJ2-5, with 9 positions matching TRBD2. The CDR3 totals 17 residues. CDR1 is SGHRS and CDR2 is YFSETQ in the germline V gene. V lost 1 base, J lost 0 bases, and 7 bases stayed unmatched.

This sequence joins TRBV19 and TRBJ1-2, with no clear D. The CDR3 is 11 residues long. Germline V gene data show CDR1 as LNHDA and CDR2 as SQIVND (reference sequence). The V gene lost 7 bases and the J gene lost 5 bases, with 8 bases spanning the gap. The CDR3 sequence is CASNPGYGYTF. In nucleotides, the CDR3 is TGTGCCAGTAACCCGGGGTATGGCTACACCTTC.

The gene calls are TRBV5-1 and TRBJ2-7; 7 bases match TRBD1. V trimming: 3 bases; J trimming: 2 bases; junction bases outside the gene matches: 5. In germline, CDR1 is SGHRS, CDR2 YFSETQ. The CDR3 extends over 14 amino acids. The chain's CDR3 is CASSWGTGAYEQYF. In DNA, the CDR3 is TGCGCCAGCAGCTGGGGAACAGGGGCCTACGAGCAGTACTTC.

The rearrangement joins TRBV4-1 to TRBJ2-1; 16 bases are a match to TRBD2. Per the germline V gene, CDR1 is MGHRA and CDR2 is YSYEKL. With 1 base clipped from V and 10 bases from J, the junction kept 4 bases outside the gene matches. The CDR3 sequence is 16 residues long. CDR3 in amino acids: CASSQVGLAGGQEQFF. CDR3 sequence (DNA): TGCGCCAGCAGCCAAGTGGGACTAGCGGGGGGGCAGGAGCAGTTCTTC.

The V gene is TRBV5-1, the J gene TRBJ1-1; D uncertain. From germline, CDR1 is SGHRS and CDR2 YFSETQ. The CDR3 contains 15 residues. Trimming pared 2 bases from V and 2 bases from J, leaving 13 bases between. The DNA of the CDR3 is TGCGCCAGCAGCTTTTTACAGAGACTAAACACTGAAGCTTTCTTT. This codes for CASSFLQRLNTEAFF.

The genes are TRBV7-9 and TRBJ2-7, with D possibly matching TRBD1 (5 bases). The germline CDR1 and CDR2 sequences are SEHNR and FQNEAQ (reference sequence). The CDR3 has 15 residues. V lost 4 bases to trimming and J lost 6 bases, with 19 bases between them. This chain's CDR3 is CASSSLQGSKIEQYF. The CDR3 DNA reads as TGTGCCAGCAGCTCCCTCCAGGGATCGAAGATCGAGCAGTACTTC.

The chain is built from TRBV27 and TRBJ2-7; 10 nucleotides align to TRBD1. This CDR3 is 16 amino acids long. The germline gives CDR1 MNHEY, CDR2 SMNVEV (reference sequence). V shed 5 bases and J 3 bases; nucleotides not matched to a gene: 10. The CDR3 loop is CASSLSRGTGDYEQYF. In DNA form, the CDR3 reads TGTGCCAGCAGTCTTTCGCGTGGGACAGGGGACTACGAGCAGTACTTC.

J is TRBJ1-2 and V is TRBV19; possibly TRBD1 for D (6 bases). The CDR3 is 17 residues long. Per germline, CDR1 LNHDA and CDR2 SQIVND (reference sequence). V gave up 3 bases and J gave up 4 bases, with 21 bases separating them. The DNA for the CDR3 is TGTGCCAGTAGTATTCAAACGTACGGGACACCTCTCTATGGCTACACCTTC. Amino acids: CASSIQTYGTPLYGYTF.